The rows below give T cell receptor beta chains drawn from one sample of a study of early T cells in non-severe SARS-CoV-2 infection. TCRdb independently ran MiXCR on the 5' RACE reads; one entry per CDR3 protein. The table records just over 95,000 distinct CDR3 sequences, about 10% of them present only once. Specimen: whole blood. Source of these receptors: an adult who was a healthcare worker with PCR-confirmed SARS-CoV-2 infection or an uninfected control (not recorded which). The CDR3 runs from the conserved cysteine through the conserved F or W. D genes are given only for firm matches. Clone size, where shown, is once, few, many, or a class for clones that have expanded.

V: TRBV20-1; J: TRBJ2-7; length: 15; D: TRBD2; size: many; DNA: TGCAGTGCTAATCCGGGGGGGAGTAGGTCCTACGAGCAGTACTTC; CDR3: CSANPGGSRSYEQYF
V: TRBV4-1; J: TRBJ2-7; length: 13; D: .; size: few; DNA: TGCGCCAGCAGCCAAGACCCGGGCGGCGAGCAGTACTTC; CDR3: CASSQDPGGEQYF
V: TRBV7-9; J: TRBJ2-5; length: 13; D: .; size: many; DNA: TGTGCCAGCAGCGAAAACAGCCAAGAGACCCAGTACTTC; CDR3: CASSENSQETQYF
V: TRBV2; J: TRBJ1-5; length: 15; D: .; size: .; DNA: TGTGCCAGCAGTGAAGCGGCAGGGCTGAATCAGCCCCAGCATTTT; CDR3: CASSEAAGLNQPQHF
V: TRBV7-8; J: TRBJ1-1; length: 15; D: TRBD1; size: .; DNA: TGTGCCAGCAGCTTAATTGACAGGGGGTTCACTGAAGCTTTCTTT; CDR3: CASSLIDRGFTEAFF
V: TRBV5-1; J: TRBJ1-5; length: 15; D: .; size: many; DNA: TGCGCCAGCAGCCCGGGACAAAATAGCAATCAGCCCCAGCATTTT; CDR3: CASSPGQNSNQPQHF
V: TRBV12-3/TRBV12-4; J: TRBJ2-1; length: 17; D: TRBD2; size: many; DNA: TGTGCCAGCAGTAGGCGTCCGGGACTAGCGGGAACAAATGAGCAGTTCTTC; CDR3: CASSRRPGLAGTNEQFF
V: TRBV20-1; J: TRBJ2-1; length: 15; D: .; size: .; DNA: TGCAGTGCAATACCAGGGGTTGGATCATACAATGAGCAGTTCTTC; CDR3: CSAIPGVGSYNEQFF
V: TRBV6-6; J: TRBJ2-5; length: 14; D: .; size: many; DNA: TGTGCCAGCAGCCTAGGGCAATGGAAAGAGACCCAGTACTTC; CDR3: CASSLGQWKETQYF
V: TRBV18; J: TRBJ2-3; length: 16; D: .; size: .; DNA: TGTGCTAGCTCACCAATTAAGGGTCAGGCCACAGATACGCAGTATTTT; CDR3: CASSPIKGQATDTQYF
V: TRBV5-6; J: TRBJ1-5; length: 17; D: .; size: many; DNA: TGTGCCAGCAGCTTAGGACAGCCACCCTATAGCAATCAGCCCCAGCATTTT; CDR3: CASSLGQPPYSNQPQHF
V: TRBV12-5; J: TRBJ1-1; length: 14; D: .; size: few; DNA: TGTGCTAGTGGTCCCAGCCCGCGTGACACTGAAGCTTTCTTT; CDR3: CASGPSPRDTEAFF
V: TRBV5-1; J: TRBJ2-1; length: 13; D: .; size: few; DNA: TGCGCCAGCAGCTCCGGACAGTTAATTGAGCAGTTCTTC; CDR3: CASSSGQLIEQFF
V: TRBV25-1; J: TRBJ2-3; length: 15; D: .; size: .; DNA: TGTGCCAGCAGTAGTTCTCTGGGACGCACAGATACGCAGTATTTT; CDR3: CASSSSLGRTDTQYF
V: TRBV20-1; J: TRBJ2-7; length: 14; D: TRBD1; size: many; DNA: TGCAGTGCTAGTGACAGGGGGCATTCCTACGAGCAGTACTTC; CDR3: CSASDRGHSYEQYF
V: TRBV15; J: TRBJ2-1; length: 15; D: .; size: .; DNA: TGTGCCACCAGCAGAGATCCGGGCAGTAACAATGAGCAGTTCTTC; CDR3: CATSRDPGSNNEQFF
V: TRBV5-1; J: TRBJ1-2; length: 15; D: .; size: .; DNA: TGCGCCAGCAGCCTGGGAGGGGCTGATAACTATGGCTACACCTTC; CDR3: CASSLGGADNYGYTF
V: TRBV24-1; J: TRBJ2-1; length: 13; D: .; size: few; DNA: TGTGCCACCGGGGTTCGAGGGAACAATGAGCAGTTCTTC; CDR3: CATGVRGNNEQFF
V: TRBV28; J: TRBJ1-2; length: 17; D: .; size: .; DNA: TGTGCCAGCACCTCTACTTACAGGGCCTCAACTAACTATGGCTACACCTTC; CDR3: CASTSTYRASTNYGYTF
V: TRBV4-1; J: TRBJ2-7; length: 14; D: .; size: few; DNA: TGCGCCAGCAGCCAAGGCGGGAAGCCGGAGGCGCAGTACTTC; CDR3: CASSQGGKPEAQYF
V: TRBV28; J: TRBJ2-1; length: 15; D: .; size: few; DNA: TGTGCCAGCTCCGAACGGGGGGCAGAAAACAATGAGCAGTTCTTC; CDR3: CASSERGAENNEQFF
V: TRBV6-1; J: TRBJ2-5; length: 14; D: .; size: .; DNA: TGTGCCAGCAGTGAAGGGACAGCGGGGGAGACCCAGTACTTC; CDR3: CASSEGTAGETQYF
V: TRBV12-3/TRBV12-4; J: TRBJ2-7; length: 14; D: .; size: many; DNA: TGTGCCAGCAGTTTAGGTGGAATTTCCTACGAGCAGTACTTC; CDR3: CASSLGGISYEQYF
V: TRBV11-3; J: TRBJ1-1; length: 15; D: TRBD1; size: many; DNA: TGTGCCAGCAGCTTAGGGACAGGGGTGAACACTGAAGCTTTCTTT; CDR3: CASSLGTGVNTEAFF
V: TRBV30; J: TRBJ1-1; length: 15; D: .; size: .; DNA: TGTGCCTGCCCCCCGAAGGATGGGGCAAACACTGAAGCTTTCTTT; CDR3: CACPPKDGANTEAFF
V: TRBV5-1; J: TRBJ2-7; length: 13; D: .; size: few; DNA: TGCGCCAGCAGCTTGCAGGGGGGGAGCGAGCAGTACTTC; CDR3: CASSLQGGSEQYF
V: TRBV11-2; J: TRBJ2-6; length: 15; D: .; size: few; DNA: TGTGCCAGCAGCGGGCGATTCTCTGGGGCCAACGTCCTGACTTTC; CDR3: CASSGRFSGANVLTF
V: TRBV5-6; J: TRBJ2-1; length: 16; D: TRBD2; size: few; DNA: TGTGCCAGCAGTATTAGCGGGAGGGTCACCTACAATGAGCAGTTCTTC; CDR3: CASSISGRVTYNEQFF
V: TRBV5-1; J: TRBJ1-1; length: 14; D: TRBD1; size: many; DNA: TGCGCCAGCAGCCCCAGGGGGATGAACACTGAAGCTTTCTTT; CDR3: CASSPRGMNTEAFF
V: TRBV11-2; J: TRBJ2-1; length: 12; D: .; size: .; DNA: TGTGCCAGCAGCGAGGGACTTCAAGGGCAGTTCTTC; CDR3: CASSEGLQGQFF
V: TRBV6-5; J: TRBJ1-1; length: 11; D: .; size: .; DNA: TGTGCCAGCAGTGCCAGGTATGAAGCTTTCTTT; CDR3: CASSARYEAFF
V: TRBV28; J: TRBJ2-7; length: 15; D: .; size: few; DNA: TGTGCCAGCAGTTTTCTCCGCCCTGGTCCCTACGAGCAGTACTTC; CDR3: CASSFLRPGPYEQYF
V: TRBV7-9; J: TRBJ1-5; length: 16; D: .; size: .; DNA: TGTGCCAGCAGCCCCTCCCAGGGGTCGGGCAATCAGCCCCAGCATTTT; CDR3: CASSPSQGSGNQPQHF
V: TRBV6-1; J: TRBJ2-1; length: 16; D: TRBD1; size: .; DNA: TGTGCCAGCAGTGGGAAGCCGGGACAGGTATACAATGAGCAGTTCTTC; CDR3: CASSGKPGQVYNEQFF
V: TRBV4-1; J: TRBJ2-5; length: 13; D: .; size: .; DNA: TGCGCCAGCAGCCAAGGAGTTCGGGAGACCCAGTACTTC; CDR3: CASSQGVRETQYF
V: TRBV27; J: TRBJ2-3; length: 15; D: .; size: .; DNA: TGTGCCAGCACCCCTTGGAAGGGGAGTACAGATACGCAGTATTTT; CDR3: CASTPWKGSTDTQYF
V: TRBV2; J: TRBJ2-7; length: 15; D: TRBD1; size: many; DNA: TGTGCCAGCAATCCTAATTGGACAGGGGACTACGAGCAGTACTTC; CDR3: CASNPNWTGDYEQYF
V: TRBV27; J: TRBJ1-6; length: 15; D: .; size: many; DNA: TGTGCCAGCAGTTTATCTTGGGCGGGGGATTCACCCCTCCACTTT; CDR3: CASSLSWAGDSPLHF
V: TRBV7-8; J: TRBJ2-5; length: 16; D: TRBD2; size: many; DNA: TGTGCCAGCAGGGGGACTAGCGGGAGGGTTCTAGAGACCCAGTACTTC; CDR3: CASRGTSGRVLETQYF
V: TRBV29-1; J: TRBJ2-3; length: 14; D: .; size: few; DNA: TGCAGCGTGTGGGCAAAGGAGCGCACAGATACGCAGTATTTT; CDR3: CSVWAKERTDTQYF
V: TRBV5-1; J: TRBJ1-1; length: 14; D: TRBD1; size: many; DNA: TGCGCCAGCACACCTCAGGGGGCGAACACTGAAGCTTTCTTT; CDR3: CASTPQGANTEAFF
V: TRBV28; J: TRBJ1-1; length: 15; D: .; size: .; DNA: TGTGCCAGCAGTCCTACGGGACAATTCTACACTGAAGCTTTCTTT; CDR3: CASSPTGQFYTEAFF
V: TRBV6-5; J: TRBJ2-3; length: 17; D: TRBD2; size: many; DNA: TGTGCCAGCAGTACCCTTACTAGCGGGAGGGGACCAGATACGCAGTATTTT; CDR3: CASSTLTSGRGPDTQYF
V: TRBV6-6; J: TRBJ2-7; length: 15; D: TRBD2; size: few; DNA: TGTGCCAGCAGCGGCCCGGGAGGGGAGGACCTCGAGCAGTACTTC; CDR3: CASSGPGGEDLEQYF
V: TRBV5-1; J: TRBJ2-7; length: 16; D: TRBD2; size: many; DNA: TGCGCCAGCAGCTACGCGGTACTAGCGGGCGGTTACGAGCAGTACTTC; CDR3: CASSYAVLAGGYEQYF
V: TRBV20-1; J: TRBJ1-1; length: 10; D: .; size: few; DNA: TGCAGTGCTAGATACGGGGAAGCTTTCTTT; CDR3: CSARYGEAFF
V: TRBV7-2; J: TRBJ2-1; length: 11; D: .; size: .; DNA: TGTGCCAGCAGCTTTTGGCAGGGGCAGTTCTTC; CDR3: CASSFWQGQFF
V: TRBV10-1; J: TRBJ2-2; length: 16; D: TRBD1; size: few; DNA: TGCGCCAGCAGCAATATCAGGGGGCCTTACACCGGGGAGCTGTTTTTT; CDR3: CASSNIRGPYTGELFF
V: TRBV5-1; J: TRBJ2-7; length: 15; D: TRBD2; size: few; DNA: TGCGCCAGCAGCTCGCCGGGACTAGAGGGAGACGAGCAGTACTTC; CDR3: CASSSPGLEGDEQYF
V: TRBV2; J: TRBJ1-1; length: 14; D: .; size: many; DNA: TGTGCCAGCAGTGAAGGGTTCGGCAACACTGAAGCTTTCTTT; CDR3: CASSEGFGNTEAFF
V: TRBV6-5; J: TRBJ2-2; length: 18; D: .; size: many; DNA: TGTGCCAGCACTCCGGGGACAGACGCCCGGGGGATCACCGGGGAGCTGTTTTTT; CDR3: CASTPGTDARGITGELFF
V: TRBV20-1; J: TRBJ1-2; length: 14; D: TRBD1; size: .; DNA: TGCAGTGCTAGCCGACAGGGAACCATATTGGGCTACACCTTC; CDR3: CSASRQGTILGYTF
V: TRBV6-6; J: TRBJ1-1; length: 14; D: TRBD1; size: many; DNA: TGTGCCAGCAGTTATGGACAGGGGGGCACTGAAGCTTTCTTT; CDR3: CASSYGQGGTEAFF
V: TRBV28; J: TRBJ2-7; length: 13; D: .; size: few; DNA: TGTGCCAGCAGTCCGCCCCACTCCTACGAGCAGTACTTC; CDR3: CASSPPHSYEQYF
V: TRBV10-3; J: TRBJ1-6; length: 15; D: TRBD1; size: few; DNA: TGTGCCATCAGTGAGCGAGGCAGGGGGAATTCACCCCTCCACTTT; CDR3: CAISERGRGNSPLHF
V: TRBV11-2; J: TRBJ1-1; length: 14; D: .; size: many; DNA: TGTGCCAGCACCTTTGGTCTAGTGGGGACTGAAGCTTTCTTT; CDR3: CASTFGLVGTEAFF
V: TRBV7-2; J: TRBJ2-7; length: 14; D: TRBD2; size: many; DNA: TGTGCCAGCAGTACTAGCGGGGGATCCTACGAGCAGTACTTC; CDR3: CASSTSGGSYEQYF
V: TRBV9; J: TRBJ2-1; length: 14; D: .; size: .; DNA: TGTGCCAGCAGCGCCTACAGGGGAGCGGGGGAGCAGTTCTTC; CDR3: CASSAYRGAGEQFF
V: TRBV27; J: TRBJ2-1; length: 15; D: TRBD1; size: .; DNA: TGTGCCAGCAGAGAGACAGGGGGGAGTTACAATGAGCAGTTCTTC; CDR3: CASRETGGSYNEQFF
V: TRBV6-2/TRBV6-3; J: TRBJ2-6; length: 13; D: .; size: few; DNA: TGTGCCCTCAGGGGCTCTGGGGCCAACGTCCTGACTTTC; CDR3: CALRGSGANVLTF